This TCR beta chain comes out of a study of response to subunit inactivated influenza vaccine. Each CDR3 protein is one row after TCRdb ran MiXCR on the RT-PCR reads. The sample consists of about 540,000 distinct CDR3 sequences, roughly 25% of them appearing once. The same sample was also studied in work on T cells expressing NK-cell markers. That work adds: UMIs were included in TCR beta cDNA generated by 5'RACE template switching. Of eight sequenced donors, seven were HCMV-seropositive and one HCMV-seronegative. Dominant NKG2C+ clonotypes in a handful of donors made up about 1.0-8% of CD8+ T cells. One observes that, in several donors, these clonotypes were also the leading ones within the CD3+CD56-NKG2C+ fraction. HCMV specificity of the expanded NKG2C+ T cell clones stayed unclear.

Sequenced here: CD4+ T cells sorted from PBMCs, sampled 11 to 12 days after vaccination. The clonotype comes from a man in his forties or fifties who received an inactivated influenza vaccine.

The CDR3 DNA reads as TGTGCCAGCAGTGACCAACCGGAAACCATCACTGAAGCTTTCTTT. Residues: CASSDQPETITEAFF. The chain combines TRBV6-1 with TRBJ1-1; D gene uncertain. CDR1 is MNHNS, CDR2 SASEGT, per germline. Trimming took off 3 bases at V and 4 bases at J, with 15 bases between the two ends. The CDR3 spans 15 residues.